Presented here are 16 T cell receptor beta chains from one specimen sequenced in a study of a mutant IDH1 vaccine in newly diagnosed glioma. Time point described: baseline, week 1 (first vaccination visit). Regarding treatment: pre-vaccination baseline after standard-of-care therapy. Sequenced by immunoSEQ multiplex PCR; TCRdb stores in-frame clones only, minus some. The sample shows about 88,000 clones, over 70% of them seen only once. The material was PBMCs, obtained from a glioma patient treated with radiotherapy, temozolomide or both. The source is a man in his forties with glioma. Some clones in this sample may be carry-over from other donors' samples.

This rearrangement joins TRBV2 to TRBJ1-2; D gene ambiguous. This CDR3 is 12 amino acids long. Germline-derived CDR1 and CDR2 are SNHLY and FYNNEI. Trimming shortened V by 4 bases and J by 4 bases, and 7 bases separated the two germline ends. CDR3: CASSASAYGYTF. The CDR3, as DNA: TGTGCCAGCAGTGCCTCAGCCTATGGCTACACCTTC.

The chain couples TRBV10-3 to TRBJ1-2; 8 nucleotides align to TRBD1. Trimming took 3 bases from V and 8 from J; bases not matched to a gene: 11. Germline values: CDR1 ENHRY, CDR2 SYGVKD. CDR3 length: 15 residues. The CDR3 bases are TGTGCCATCAGTGAACCGGGACAGGTCGTTGGAGGCTACACCTTC. Its protein product is CAISEPGQVVGGYTF.

This clone was seen a single time. The chain uses TRBV6-4 and TRBJ2-2; no clear D. The V gene lost 2 bases and the J gene lost 6 bases, with 7 bases spanning the gap. Germline CDR1 and CDR2: MRHNA and SNTAGT. CDR3 size: 13 residues. The chain's CDR3 is CASSDRAAGELFF. As DNA, the CDR3 is TGTGCCAGCAGTGACAGGGCGGCCGGGGAGCTGTTTTTT.

This clone was detected a few times. The chain employs TRBV29-1 and TRBJ1-1, with a tentative D call TRBD1 (6 bases). The ends were cut back, 5 bases at V and 3 bases at J, with 16 bases in the middle. This CDR3 comprises 14 residues. Germline V gene data show CDR1 as SQVTM and CDR2 as ANQGSEA. CDR3 bases: TGCAGCGTTACCCGGGCGGGACACCACACTGAAGCTTTCTTT. It yields the protein CSVTRAGHHTEAFF.

CDR3 sequence (DNA): TGTGCCAGCAGCAACAGCGGGGGGGCCCAAGAGACCCAGTACTTC. Translation: CASSNSGGAQETQYF. The chain recombines TRBV5-6 with TRBJ2-5, with 10 bases matching TRBD2. The V gene's germline CDR1 is SGHDT and CDR2 YYEEEE. CDR3 length: 15 residues. J lost 1 base, V lost 4 bases, and 4 bases had no gene match.

The J gene is TRBJ1-2, the V gene TRBV19; 10 bases align to TRBD1. The CDR3 runs 14 residues. Unmatched junction bases numbered 9, after V lost 10 bases and J lost 4 bases. Per germline, CDR1 LNHDA and CDR2 SQIVND (reference sequence). CDR3 loop: CATKMGDRGYGYTF. In DNA, the CDR3 is TGTGCCACCAAGATGGGGGACAGGGGCTATGGCTACACCTTC. Full variable domain (outside the CDR3, taken from reference TRBV19 and TRBJ1-2): DGGITQSPKYLFRKEGQNVTLSCEQNLNHDAMYWYRQDPGQGLRLIYYSQIVNDFQKGDIAEGYSVSREKKESFPLTVTSAQKNPTAFYLCATKMGDRGYGYTFGSGTRLTVV.

This chain connects TRBV7-9 to TRBJ1-4; 9 nucleotides agree with TRBD1. After removal of 5 bases from V and 8 bases from J, the junction contained 6 bases not matched to a gene. The CDR3 runs to 14 residues. The germline V gene has CDR1 SEHNR and CDR2 FQNEAQ (reference sequence). The CDR3 coding sequence is TGTGCCAGCAGCACGGGACAGGGAGACGAAAAACTGTTTTTT. Its translation is CASSTGQGDEKLFF.

The V gene is TRBV30, the J gene TRBJ2-2, with a possible D match to TRBD2 (7 bases). The V gene's germline CDR1 is GTSNPN and CDR2 SVGIG (reference sequence). V lost 0 bases to trimming and J lost 3 bases, with 26 bases between them. The CDR3 covers 20 residues. The CDR3 DNA sequence: TGTGCCTGGAGTGTACCCCGGACGGGGGGCCGGGTATTCCACACCGGGGAGCTGTTTTTT. Its protein product is CAWSVPRTGGRVFHTGELFF.

The chain links TRBV2 to TRBJ1-4; D might be TRBD1 (5 bases). The germline gives CDR1 SNHLY, CDR2 FYNNEI. This CDR3 is built from 15 residues. V was clipped by 4 bases and J by 8 bases, with 17 bases between them. The CDR3 DNA reads TGTGCCAGCAGTGGTATGACAGCGGTGTGGGAAAAACTGTTTTTT. Amino acids: CASSGMTAVWEKLFF.

The count of this clone is one. The V and J genes are TRBV27 and TRBJ2-2; D gene unclear. The germline V and J ends were trimmed by 3 bases and 2 bases, with 7 bases remaining between them. Germline CDR1 is MNHEY and CDR2 is SMNVEV (reference sequence). This CDR3 is built from 14 residues. The CDR3 region is CASSFSSNTGELFF. CDR3 nucleotide sequence: TGTGCCAGCAGTTTCAGTTCTAACACCGGGGAGCTGTTTTTT.

V is TRBV7-8 and J is TRBJ2-7, with TRBD2 matching over 9 bases. Germline CDR1 reads SGHVS; CDR2 reads FQNEAQ. CDR3 length: 15 residues. V lost 5 bases to trimming and J lost 6 bases; unmatched junction nucleotides: 11. The CDR3 sequence is CASSNLAGHDREQYF. CDR3 sequence (DNA): TGTGCCAGCAGCAACCTAGCGGGGCACGACCGCGAGCAGTACTTC.

This clone was observed once. V is TRBV4-1 and J is TRBJ2-5; TRBD2 matches at 7 bases. Germline CDR1 MGHRA, CDR2 YSYEKL. The CDR3 spans 15 residues. With V trimmed by 0 bases and J by 3 bases, 4 bases remained unmatched. The CDR3 sequence: CASSQDGGREETQYF. CDR3 DNA: TGCGCCAGCAGCCAAGATGGGGGGAGGGAAGAGACCCAGTACTTC.

The V call is TRBV5-6, the J call TRBJ2-7; 9 bases are a match to TRBD2. The CDR3 runs to 12 residues. V gave up 5 bases and J gave up 8 bases; unmatched junction bases: 5. The germline CDR1 and CDR2 sequences are SGHDT and YYEEEE. As DNA, the CDR3 is TGTGCCAGCAGGCGGGAGGGGGCGAAGCAGTACTTC. It codes for CASRREGAKQYF.

This clone was detected only once. The rearrangement links TRBV29-1 to TRBJ2-2; the match to TRBD2 covers 11 bases. The J segment lost 6 bases and the V segment lost 4 bases, leaving 16 bases of the junction unmatched. The length of the CDR3 is 18 residues. Germline V gene data show CDR1 as SQVTM and CDR2 as ANQGSEA. This CDR3 is CSVGVTSGDPGVAGELFF. For the CDR3, the DNA is TGCAGCGTTGGGGTGACTAGCGGGGACCCGGGGGTTGCCGGGGAGCTGTTTTTT.

This clone was observed once. This sequence joins TRBV7-2 and TRBJ1-2, with D perhaps matching TRBD1 (5 bases). Trimming took 5 bases from V and 8 from J, leaving 21 bases between them. The CDR3 totals 15 residues. Germline V gene data show CDR1 as SGHTA and CDR2 as FQGNSA. The CDR3 is CASSQGLGLLGGYTF. CDR3 in DNA: TGTGCCAGCAGCCAGGGACTCGGCCTTCTCGGGGGCTACACCTTC.

The gene calls are TRBV4-1 and TRBJ2-6; no reliable D call. CDR3 size: 13 residues. Trimming left V 4 bases short and J 6 bases short, with 7 bases between. Per the germline V gene, CDR1 is MGHRA and CDR2 is YSYEKL. The CDR3 is CASSLLLANVLTF. In DNA form, the CDR3 reads TGCGCCAGCAGCCTATTGCTGGCCAACGTCCTGACTTTC.